One sample yielded the 19 T cell receptor beta chains listed below, sequenced in a study of CD8 T cells in ankylosing spondylitis. TCRdb called the 5' RACE reads again in MiXCR, with one record for every CDR3 protein. The sample carries some 270,000 distinct CDR3 sequences, 18% recorded once. Sequences were obtained from blood, either unsorted or a sorted T cell fraction (not recorded which). These receptors came from a male donor with ankylosing spondylitis or in good health (not recorded which).

The gene calls are TRBV7-3 and TRBJ2-5; D remains unclear. The CDR3 runs 14 residues. Germline V gene data show CDR1 as SGHTA and CDR2 as FQGTGA. Between the trimmed V and J ends, which lost 3 bases and 2 bases, there was a span of 10 bases. The CDR3: CASSFPGRQETQYF. CDR3 bases: TGTGCCAGCAGCTTCCCTGGACGGCAAGAGACCCAGTACTTC.

This clonotype came up a few times. CDR3 amino acids: CASSLARLDANEQFF. In DNA form, the CDR3 reads TGTGCCAGCAGTTTAGCGCGTCTAGATGCCAATGAGCAGTTCTTC. This rearrangement joins TRBV12-3 or TRBV12-4 to TRBJ2-1; no clear D. The CDR3 has 15 residues. Trimming took off 0 bases at V and 6 bases at J, with 12 bases between the two ends.

The chain couples TRBV6-2 or TRBV6-3 to TRBJ2-7, with D tentatively TRBD2 (6 bases). Germline V gene data show CDR1 as MNHEY and CDR2 as SVGEGT. V lost 2 bases, J lost 5 bases, and 16 bases lay in between. The CDR3 has 15 amino acids. The CDR3, as DNA: TGTGCCAGCAGTTACAGGGTCGGGAGTCTGCACGAGCAGTACTTC. Translated, it gives CASSYRVGSLHEQYF.

V gene TRBV19 combines with J gene TRBJ2-1; no definite D call. There are 13 residues in the CDR3. Germline CDR1 and CDR2: LNHDA and SQIVND (reference sequence). V gave up 1 base and J gave up 5 bases, with 6 bases separating them. The CDR3 DNA reads TGTGCCAGTAGTATAGTACACAACAATGAGCAGTTCTTC. This gives the protein CASSIVHNNEQFF.

The J gene is TRBJ2-1, the V gene TRBV7-8; perhaps TRBD2 as D (5 bases). The V and J ends lost 5 bases and 4 bases respectively, with 18 bases between them. Germline V CDR1 and CDR2: SGHVS, FQNEAQ. This CDR3 has 16 amino acids. The CDR3 here is CASSVLVSRAYNEQFF. CDR3 DNA: TGTGCCAGCAGCGTACTAGTCAGTCGGGCTTACAATGAGCAGTTCTTC.

This clonotype was recorded a few times. The chain joins TRBV6-5 to TRBJ2-4, with D possibly TRBD2 on 5 matching bases. Per the germline V gene, CDR1 is MNHEY and CDR2 is SVGAGI. Trimming stripped 5 bases from V and 0 bases from J, with 11 bases between. The CDR3 is made up of 15 amino acids. The CDR3 DNA sequence: TGTGCCAGCAGTAACCTGGAGGTAGCCAAAAACATTCAGTACTTC. Translation gives CASSNLEVAKNIQYF.

The chain employs TRBV12-3 or TRBV12-4 and TRBJ2-7; D unclear. Trimming shortened V by 6 bases and J by 0 bases, and 6 bases separated the two germline ends. The CDR3 totals 12 residues. The CDR3 sequence: CASSRSSYEQYF. CDR3 nucleotides: TGTGCCAGCAGCCGGAGCTCCTACGAGCAGTACTTC.

There are many counts of this clonotype. The V call is TRBV20-1, the J call TRBJ2-1, with D maybe TRBD1 (5 bases). Trimming cost V 6 bases and J 0 bases, with 15 bases left between them. The CDR3 has 15 amino acids. Germline CDR1 and CDR2: DFQATT and SNEGSKA (reference sequence). CDR3 nucleotide sequence: TGCAGTGCATCCGACTGGACAAGCTCCTACAATGAGCAGTTCTTC. This sequence encodes CSASDWTSSYNEQFF.

This clonotype was observed a handful of times. The V and J genes are TRBV11-1 and TRBJ2-1; 7 bases are a match to TRBD2. Germline assignment: CDR1 SGHAT and CDR2 FQDESV (reference sequence). V shed 2 bases and J 8 bases; nucleotides not matched to a gene: 9. The CDR3 is made up of 15 amino acids. CDR3 in amino acids: CASSLTAGPYHEQFF. The CDR3, as DNA: TGTGCCAGCAGCTTAACAGCGGGACCTTATCATGAGCAGTTCTTC.

The CDR3 sequence: CASSPGTVNGYTF. CDR3 DNA: TGTGCCAGCAGTCCCGGGACAGTGAATGGCTACACCTTC. This rearrangement joins TRBV12-3 or TRBV12-4 to TRBJ1-2, with TRBD1 identical over 7 bases. The V segment lost 5 bases and the J segment 6 bases; nucleotides outside the gene matches: 6. CDR3 length: 13 residues.

This clonotype was seen many times. V gene TRBV2 combines with J gene TRBJ2-3, with 7 bases that match TRBD2. The J segment lost 0 bases and the V segment lost 7 bases, leaving 10 bases of the junction unmatched. CDR3 length: 16 amino acids. Germline CDR1 SNHLY, CDR2 FYNNEI. Here the CDR3 reads CASTLWASGSTDTQYF. The DNA of the CDR3 is TGTGCCAGCACCCTTTGGGCTAGCGGAAGCACAGATACGCAGTATTTT.

The table lists this clonotype with many counts. This rearrangement joins TRBV10-2 to TRBJ2-2; D might be TRBD1 (5 bases). Per germline, CDR1 WSHSY and CDR2 SAAADI. The CDR3 sequence is 15 residues long. The ends were cut back, 8 bases at V and 0 bases at J, with 13 bases in the middle. The CDR3 spells CASHVTDPNTGELFF. The CDR3 nucleotides read TGCGCCAGCCATGTGACAGACCCGAACACCGGGGAGCTGTTTTTT.

The chain joins TRBV20-1 to TRBJ2-1; 9 bases are a match to TRBD2. The CDR3 runs 16 residues. Germline V gene sequence: CDR1 DFQATT, CDR2 SNEGSKA (reference sequence). V lost 0 bases to trimming and J lost 6 bases; unmatched junction nucleotides: 9. CDR3 sequence: CSARDLWTSARNEQFF. The CDR3, as DNA: TGCAGTGCTAGAGATCTCTGGACTAGCGCTCGCAATGAGCAGTTCTTC.

This sequence joins TRBV5-4 and TRBJ2-2; D is unresolved. Between the trimmed V and J ends, which lost 4 bases and 6 bases, there was a span of 10 bases. The germline CDR1 and CDR2 sequences are SGHNT and YYREEE (reference sequence). This CDR3 region has 13 residues. The CDR3 here is CASSPGTSGELFF. The DNA for the CDR3 is TGTGCCAGCAGCCCAGGAACGTCCGGGGAGCTGTTTTTT.

This clonotype was detected many times. The chain is built from TRBV4-3 and TRBJ2-7; D tentatively reads TRBD1 or TRBD2 (5 bases each). This CDR3 has 18 amino acids. CDR1 and CDR2 (germline): LGHNA, YSLEER. The ends were cut back, 0 bases at V and 3 bases at J, with 21 bases in the middle. The CDR3 DNA reads TGCGCCAGCAGCCAAGATACAGGCGAGGGGTCCCCCTACTACGAGCAGTACTTC. This gives the protein CASSQDTGEGSPYYEQYF.

The V gene is TRBV7-3, the J gene TRBJ2-7; TRBD2 matches at 13 bases. After removal of 5 bases from V and 6 bases from J, the junction contained 7 bases not matched to a gene. The CDR3 runs 15 residues. The germline CDR1 and CDR2 sequences are SGHTA and FQGTGA. CDR3 residues: CASSPDGTSGTEQYF. In DNA form, the CDR3 reads TGTGCCAGCAGCCCTGACGGGACTAGCGGGACCGAGCAGTACTTC.

V is TRBV6-1 and J is TRBJ2-2; D possibly uses TRBD1 or TRBD2 (6 bases each). CDR1 MNHNS and CDR2 SASEGT come from the germline V gene. The CDR3 totals 16 residues. V was pared by 5 bases and J by 3 bases, with 16 bases between. This CDR3 reads CASSLTVGGHTGELFF. The DNA for the CDR3 is TGTGCCAGCAGTCTAACCGTGGGGGGCCACACCGGGGAGCTGTTTTTT.

This clonotype came up many times. V and J are TRBV4-1 and TRBJ2-2; D gene unclear. The V end was cut by 0 bases, the J end by 6 bases, with 8 bases between. Germline V CDR1 and CDR2: MGHRA, YSYEKL. The CDR3 totals 14 residues. The CDR3 spells CASSQDRPAGELFF. The CDR3 region has the DNA TGCGCCAGCAGCCAAGATCGTCCAGCCGGGGAGCTGTTTTTT.

This clonotype was seen a handful of times. V gene TRBV9 combines with J gene TRBJ2-7; D may be TRBD2 (6 bases). Germline loops: CDR1 SGDLS, CDR2 YYNGEE. The germline V and J ends were trimmed by 6 bases and 1 base, with 14 bases remaining between them. The CDR3 contains 14 residues. The CDR3 region is CASTTGDGSYEQYF. CDR3 nucleotides: TGTGCCAGCACCACGGGGGACGGGTCCTACGAGCAGTACTTC.